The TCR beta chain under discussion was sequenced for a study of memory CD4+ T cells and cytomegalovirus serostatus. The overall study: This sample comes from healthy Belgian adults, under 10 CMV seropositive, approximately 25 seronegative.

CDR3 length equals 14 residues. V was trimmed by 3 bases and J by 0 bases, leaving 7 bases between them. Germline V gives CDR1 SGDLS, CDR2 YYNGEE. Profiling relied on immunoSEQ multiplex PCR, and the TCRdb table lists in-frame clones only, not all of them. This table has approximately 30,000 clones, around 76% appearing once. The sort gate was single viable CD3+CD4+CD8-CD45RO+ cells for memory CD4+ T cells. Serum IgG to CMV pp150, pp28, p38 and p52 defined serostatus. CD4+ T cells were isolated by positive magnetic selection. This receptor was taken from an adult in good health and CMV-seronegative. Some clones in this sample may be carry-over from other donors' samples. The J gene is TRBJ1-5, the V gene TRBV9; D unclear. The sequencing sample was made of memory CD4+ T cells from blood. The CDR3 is CASSAANSNQPQHF. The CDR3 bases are TGTGCCAGCAGCGCAGCAAATAGCAATCAGCCCCAGCATTTT.